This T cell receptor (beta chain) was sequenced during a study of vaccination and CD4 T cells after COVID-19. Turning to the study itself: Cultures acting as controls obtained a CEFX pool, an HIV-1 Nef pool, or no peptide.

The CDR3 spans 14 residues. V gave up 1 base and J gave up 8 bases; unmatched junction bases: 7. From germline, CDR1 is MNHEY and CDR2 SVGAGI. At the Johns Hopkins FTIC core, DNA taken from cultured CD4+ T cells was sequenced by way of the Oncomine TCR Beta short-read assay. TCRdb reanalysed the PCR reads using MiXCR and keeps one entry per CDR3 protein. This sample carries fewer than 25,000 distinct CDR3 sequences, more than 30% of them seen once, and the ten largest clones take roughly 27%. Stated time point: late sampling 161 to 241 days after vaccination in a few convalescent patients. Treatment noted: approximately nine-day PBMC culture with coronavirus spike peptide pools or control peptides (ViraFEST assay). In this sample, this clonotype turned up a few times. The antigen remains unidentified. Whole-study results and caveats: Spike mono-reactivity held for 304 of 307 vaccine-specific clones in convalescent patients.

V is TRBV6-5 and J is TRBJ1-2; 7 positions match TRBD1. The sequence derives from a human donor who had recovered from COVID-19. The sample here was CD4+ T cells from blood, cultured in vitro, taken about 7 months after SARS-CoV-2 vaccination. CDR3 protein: CASSYYGGTDGYTF. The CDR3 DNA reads TGTGCCAGCAGTTACTACGGCGGGACAGACGGCTACACCTTC.